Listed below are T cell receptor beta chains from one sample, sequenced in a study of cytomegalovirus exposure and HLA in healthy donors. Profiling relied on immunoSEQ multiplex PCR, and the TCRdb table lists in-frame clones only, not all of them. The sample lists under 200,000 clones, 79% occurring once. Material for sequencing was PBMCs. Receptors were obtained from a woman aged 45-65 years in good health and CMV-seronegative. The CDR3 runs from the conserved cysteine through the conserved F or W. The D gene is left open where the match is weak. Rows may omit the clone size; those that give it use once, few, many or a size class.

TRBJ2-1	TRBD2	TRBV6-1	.	CASRRTSGAYNEQFF	TGTGCCAGCAGGCGGACTAGCGGTGCCTACAATGAGCAGTTCTTC
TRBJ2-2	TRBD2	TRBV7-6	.	CASSLELAVNGGELFF	TGTGCCAGCAGCTTAGAACTAGCGGTGAATGGCGGGGAGCTGTTTTTT
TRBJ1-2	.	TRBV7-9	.	CASSLTQGSGYTF	TGTGCCAGCAGCTTAACCCAGGGCAGCGGCTACACCTTC
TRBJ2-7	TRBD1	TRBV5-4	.	CASSPQGQASYEQYF	TGTGCCAGCAGCCCCCAAGGACAGGCCTCCTACGAGCAGTACTTC
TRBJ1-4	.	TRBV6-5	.	CASSTYRTEDEKLFF	TGTGCCAGCAGTACCTACAGGACCGAGGATGAAAAACTGTTTTTT
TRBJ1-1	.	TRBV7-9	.	CSSSSINSLQGLTEAFF	TGTTCCAGCAGCTCGATTAACTCCTTACAGGGTCTAACTGAAGCTTTCTTT
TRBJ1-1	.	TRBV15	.	CATSREGGGFDEAFF	TGTGCCACCAGCAGAGAGGGGGGAGGCTTCGATGAAGCTTTCTTT
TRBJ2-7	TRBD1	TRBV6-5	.	CASSQGQHYEQYF	TGTGCCAGCAGCCAGGGACAGCACTACGAGCAGTACTTC
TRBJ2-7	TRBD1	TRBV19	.	CASSLLPPGQGAIYEQYF	TGTGCCAGTAGTCTCCTACCCCCGGGACAGGGGGCAATCTACGAGCAGTACTTC
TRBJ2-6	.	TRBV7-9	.	CASSLDPPGAGANVLTF	TGTGCCAGCAGCTTAGATCCCCCAGGGGCTGGGGCCAACGTCCTGACTTTC
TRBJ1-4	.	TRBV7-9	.	CASRPVGGATNEKLFF	TGTGCCAGCCGACCGGTGGGGGGTGCAACTAATGAAAAACTGTTTTTT
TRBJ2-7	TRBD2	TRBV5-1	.	CATSSVAGDYEQYF	TGCGCCACCTCATCTGTAGCGGGAGATTACGAGCAGTACTTC
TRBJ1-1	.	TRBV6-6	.	CASSYDQTGTEAFF	TGTGCCAGCAGTTACGACCAGACGGGCACTGAAGCTTTCTTT
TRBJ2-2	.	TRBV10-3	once	CAISGQRQGYTGELFF	TGTGCCATCAGTGGACAGCGGCAGGGGTACACCGGGGAGCTGTTTTTT
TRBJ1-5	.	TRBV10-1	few	CASKRGQPQHF	TGCGCCAGCAAGCGGGGTCAGCCCCAGCATTTT
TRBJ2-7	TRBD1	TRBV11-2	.	CASSLGDRRPYEQYF	TGTGCCAGCAGCTTAGGGGACAGGCGCCCCTACGAGCAGTACTTC
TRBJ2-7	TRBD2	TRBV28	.	CASSSGTSGSYEQYF	TGTGCCAGCAGCTCCGGGACTAGCGGGAGCTACGAGCAGTACTTC
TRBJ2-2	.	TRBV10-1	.	CASSDGGAGELFF	TGCGCCAGCAGTGACGGGGGAGCCGGGGAGCTGTTTTTT
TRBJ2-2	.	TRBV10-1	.	CASSGTHTGELFF	TGCGCCAGCAGTGGGACTCACACCGGGGAGCTGTTTTTT
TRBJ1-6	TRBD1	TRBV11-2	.	CASSWGQANNSPLHF	TGTGCCAGCAGCTGGGGACAGGCCAATAATTCACCCCTCCACTTT
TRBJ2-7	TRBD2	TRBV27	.	CASSPPAGTSGYEQYF	TGTGCCAGCAGTCCCCCCGCCGGGACTAGTGGCTACGAGCAGTACTTC
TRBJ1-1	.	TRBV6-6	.	CASSYSGDSEAFF	TGTGCCAGCAGTTACTCTGGTGACTCTGAAGCTTTCTTT
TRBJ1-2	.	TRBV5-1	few	CASSLGDRQLSGYTF	TGCGCCAGCAGCTTGGGGGATCGACAGCTTTCAGGCTACACCTTC
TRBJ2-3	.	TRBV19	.	CASSIGRGESRTDTQYF	TGTGCCAGTAGTATTGGTAGGGGTGAGAGTCGCACAGATACGCAGTATTTT
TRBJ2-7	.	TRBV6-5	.	CASSYYRGYEQYF	TGTGCCAGCAGTTATTACCGGGGTTACGAGCAGTACTTC
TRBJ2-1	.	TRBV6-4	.	CASSDSATGSYNEQFF	TGTGCCAGCAGTGACTCGGCGACAGGCTCCTACAATGAGCAGTTCTTC
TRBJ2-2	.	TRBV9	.	CASSVDVPRAGELFF	TGTGCCAGCAGCGTAGATGTCCCCCGAGCCGGGGAGCTGTTTTTT
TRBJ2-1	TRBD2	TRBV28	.	CASSLPGLAGGGNEQFF	TGTGCCAGCAGTTTACCCGGACTAGCGGGAGGTGGGAATGAGCAGTTCTTC
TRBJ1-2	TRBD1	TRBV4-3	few	CASSQGSGTGKGYTF	TGCGCCAGCAGCCAAGGATCCGGGACAGGGAAAGGCTACACCTTC
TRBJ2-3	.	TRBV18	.	CASSPLSADTQYF	TGTGCCAGCTCACCCCTTAGCGCAGATACGCAGTATTTT
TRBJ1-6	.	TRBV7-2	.	CASSLGRDSPLHF	TGTGCCAGCAGCTTAGGCAGGGATTCACCCCTCCACTTT
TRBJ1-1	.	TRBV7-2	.	CASSNSAQEPNTEAFF	TGTGCCAGCAGCAACTCCGCACAGGAACCGAACACTGAAGCTTTCTTT
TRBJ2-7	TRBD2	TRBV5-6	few	CASSLAGGVYEQYF	TGTGCCAGCAGCTTAGCGGGAGGTGTCTACGAGCAGTACTTC
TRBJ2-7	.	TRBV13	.	CASSDEQGYEQYF	TGTGCCAGCAGCGATGAACAGGGCTACGAGCAGTACTTC
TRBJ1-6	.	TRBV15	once	CATSRSISSNNSPLHF	TGTGCCACCAGCAGATCCATTTCATCCAATAATTCACCCCTCCACTTT
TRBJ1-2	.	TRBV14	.	CASSRYTRDGYTF	TGTGCCAGCAGCCGGTATACCAGGGATGGCTACACCTTC
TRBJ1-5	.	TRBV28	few	CASSLRSISQGSNQPQHF	TGTGCCAGCAGTTTACGCAGCATTTCACAGGGAAGCAATCAGCCCCAGCATTTT
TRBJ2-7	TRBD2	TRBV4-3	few	CASSQWGLAGEYEQYF	TGCGCCAGCAGCCAATGGGGACTAGCGGGAGAATACGAGCAGTACTTC
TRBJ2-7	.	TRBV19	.	CASSITEGDGEQYF	TGTGCCAGTAGTATAACGGAAGGGGATGGCGAGCAGTACTTC
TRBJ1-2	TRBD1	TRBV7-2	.	CASSFPGTGDYGYTF	TGTGCCAGCAGCTTCCCCGGGACAGGAGACTATGGCTACACCTTC
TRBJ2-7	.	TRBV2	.	CASSEAGTDSYEQYF	TGTGCCAGCAGTGAAGCGGGGACTGACTCCTACGAGCAGTACTTC
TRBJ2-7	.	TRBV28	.	CASSFSPEGSYEQYF	TGTGCCAGCAGTTTTAGTCCGGAGGGCTCCTACGAGCAGTACTTC
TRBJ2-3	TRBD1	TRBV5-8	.	CASSFGRGRTDTQYF	TGTGCCAGCAGCTTTGGCAGGGGGCGGACAGATACGCAGTATTTT
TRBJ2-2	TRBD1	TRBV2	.	CASSVDRGVSDTGELFF	TGTGCCAGCAGTGTAGACAGGGGGGTCAGTGACACCGGGGAGCTGTTTTTT
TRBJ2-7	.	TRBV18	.	CASSPEANRGYEQYF	TGTGCCAGCTCACCTGAAGCGAACCGGGGCTACGAGCAGTACTTC
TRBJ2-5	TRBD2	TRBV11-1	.	CASSPELAGVKTQYF	TGTGCCAGCAGCCCCGAATTAGCGGGAGTGAAGACCCAGTACTTC
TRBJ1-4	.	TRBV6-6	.	CASSRDMSREKLFF	TGTGCCAGCAGCCGGGACATGAGCCGCGAAAAACTGTTTTTT
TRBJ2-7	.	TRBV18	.	CASSPLQGSSYEQYF	TGTGCCAGCTCACCACTCCAGGGATCCTCCTACGAGCAGTACTTC
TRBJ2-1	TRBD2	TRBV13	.	CASSRRGTSVLF	TGTGCCAGCAGCCGCAGGGGGACTAGCGTCCTCTTC
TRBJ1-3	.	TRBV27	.	CASMSGGTGNTIYF	TGTGCCAGCATGAGCGGGGGAACTGGAAACACCATATATTTT
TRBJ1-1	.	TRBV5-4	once	CASSRGEGGLTEAFF	TGTGCCAGCAGCCGCGGGGAGGGCGGTTTAACTGAAGCTTTCTTT
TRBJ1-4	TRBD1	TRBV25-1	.	CASSEWGTGNEKLFF	TGTGCCAGCAGTGAATGGGGGACAGGGAATGAAAAACTGTTTTTT